Listed below are T cell receptor beta chains from one sample, sequenced in a study of blood T cell repertoires in COVID-19. The method was immunoSEQ multiplex PCR; TCRdb's version includes in-frame clones alone and lacks a portion of them. The data show 150,000 or so clones, roughly 90% seen once. The sequencing input was peripheral blood. These receptors came from a man aged 55 to 69 with active or convalescent COVID-19. CDR3s include the opening cysteine and the closing phenylalanine or tryptophan. Each record gives: J gene, clone size, V gene, D gene, CDR3 protein, CDR3 DNA. The D gene is left open where the match is weak. Size is stated for part of the rows, as once, few or many counts, or as a class when the clone is expanded.

J: TRBJ1-2
size: .
V: TRBV19
D: .
CDR3: CASSIPGRQSGYTF
DNA: TGTGCCAGTAGTATCCCGGGCAGACAGAGCGGCTACACCTTC

J: TRBJ1-3
size: .
V: TRBV9
D: .
CDR3: CASSSATAPRNF
DNA: TGTGCCAGCAGCTCAGCGACAGCGCCAAGGAATTTT

J: TRBJ1-2
size: .
V: TRBV7-2
D: .
CDR3: CASSVRESYGYTF
DNA: TGTGCCAGCAGCGTCCGGGAGTCCTATGGCTACACCTTC

J: TRBJ2-3
size: .
V: TRBV6-1
D: TRBD2
CDR3: CASSEGRLAGITDTQYF
DNA: TGTGCCAGCAGTGAAGGGCGACTAGCGGGGATCACAGATACGCAGTATTTT

J: TRBJ1-1
size: .
V: TRBV5-1
D: .
CDR3: CASSFRRDSTEAFF
DNA: TGCGCCAGCAGCTTCAGGCGGGACTCGACTGAAGCTTTCTTT

J: TRBJ1-4
size: .
V: TRBV5-1
D: .
CDR3: CASSLERGGIGEKLFF
DNA: TGCGCCAGCAGCTTGGAGCGCGGGGGGATCGGTGAAAAACTGTTTTTT

J: TRBJ1-2
size: .
V: TRBV6-1
D: .
CDR3: CASSEVGLNYGYTF
DNA: TGTGCCAGCAGTGAAGTCGGGTTGAACTATGGCTACACCTTC

J: TRBJ1-1
size: .
V: TRBV12-3/TRBV12-4
D: TRBD1
CDR3: CAVQGANTEAFF
DNA: TGTGCCGTACAGGGGGCTAACACTGAAGCTTTCTTT

J: TRBJ2-6
size: .
V: TRBV5-1
D: TRBD1
CDR3: CASSSGTGLVGANVLTF
DNA: TGCGCCAGCAGCTCCGGGACAGGGCTTGTAGGGGCCAACGTCCTGACTTTC

J: TRBJ2-5
size: .
V: TRBV7-9
D: TRBD2
CDR3: CASSARTSGRGETQYF
DNA: TGTGCCAGCAGCGCCCGGACTAGCGGGAGGGGAGAGACCCAGTACTTC

J: TRBJ1-1
size: .
V: TRBV6-5
D: .
CDR3: CASKDGPTNTEAFF
DNA: TGTGCCAGCAAGGATGGGCCCACAAACACTGAAGCTTTCTTT

J: TRBJ2-7
size: .
V: TRBV6-5
D: .
CDR3: CASVRSDLNYEQYF
DNA: TGTGCCAGCGTCCGTAGCGACCTAAATTACGAGCAGTACTTC

J: TRBJ1-3
size: .
V: TRBV10-2
D: .
CDR3: CASSTGTSGNTIYF
DNA: TGCGCCAGCAGCACAGGGACCTCTGGAAACACCATATATTTT

J: TRBJ1-2
size: .
V: TRBV19
D: TRBD1
CDR3: CASRRTGTGFGYTF
DNA: TGTGCCAGTAGGAGGACAGGGACGGGATTTGGCTACACCTTC

J: TRBJ2-1
size: .
V: TRBV2
D: TRBD2
CDR3: CASTRGLAGGNYNEQFF
DNA: TGTGCCAGCACCCGTGGACTAGCGGGGGGGAACTACAATGAGCAGTTCTTC

J: TRBJ1-3
size: once
V: TRBV19
D: TRBD1
CDR3: CATFDRAVGNTIYF
DNA: TGTGCCACCTTCGACAGGGCTGTCGGAAACACCATATATTTT

J: TRBJ1-4
size: .
V: TRBV3-1/TRBV3-2
D: .
CDR3: CASSQRQGSANEKLFF
DNA: TGTGCCAGCAGCCAACGTCAGGGGAGTGCTAATGAAAAACTGTTTTTT

J: TRBJ2-7
size: .
V: TRBV11-2
D: .
CDR3: CASSLGTEGSEQYF
DNA: TGTGCCAGCAGCTTAGGGACAGAAGGGAGCGAGCAGTACTTC

J: TRBJ1-3
size: .
V: TRBV18
D: TRBD1
CDR3: CASSPGQTASGNTIYF
DNA: TGTGCCAGCTCACCGGGACAGACGGCCTCTGGAAACACCATATATTTT

J: TRBJ1-2
size: .
V: TRBV6-6
D: .
CDR3: CASSRSYYGYTF
DNA: TGTGCCAGCAGTCGGAGCTACTATGGCTACACCTTC

J: TRBJ1-1
size: .
V: TRBV12-5
D: TRBD1
CDR3: CASGLGTGGDTEAFF
DNA: TGTGCTAGTGGTCTCGGGACAGGGGGGGACACTGAAGCTTTCTTT

J: TRBJ1-2
size: few
V: TRBV5-1
D: .
CDR3: CASSLEFGGGRSYGYTF
DNA: TGCGCCAGCAGCTTGGAATTTGGCGGCGGGAGGTCCTATGGCTACACCTTC

J: TRBJ2-5
size: .
V: TRBV21-1
D: .
CDR3: CASSKVRGPPGETQYF
DNA: TGTGCCAGCAGCAAAGTGCGGGGTCCACCAGGGGAGACCCAGTACTTC

J: TRBJ1-1
size: .
V: TRBV11-3
D: TRBD1
CDR3: CASSLTGQNTEAFF
DNA: TGTGCCAGCAGCCTGACAGGGCAGAACACTGAAGCTTTCTTT

J: TRBJ2-7
size: .
V: TRBV6-5
D: .
CDR3: CASSYSPGVGYEQYF
DNA: TGTGCCAGCAGTTACTCTCCAGGGGTCGGCTACGAGCAGTACTTC

J: TRBJ2-1
size: .
V: TRBV10-1
D: TRBD2
CDR3: CASSDGTSGRPYNEQFF
DNA: TGCGCCAGCAGTGATGGGACTAGCGGGAGGCCGTACAATGAGCAGTTCTTC

J: TRBJ1-2
size: .
V: TRBV11-2
D: TRBD1
CDR3: CASSSPDRGHYGYTF
DNA: TGTGCCAGCAGCTCCCCGGACAGGGGTCACTATGGCTACACCTTC

J: TRBJ2-7
size: .
V: TRBV7-2
D: .
CDR3: CASSPGQTYEQYF
DNA: TGTGCCAGCAGCCCAGGACAGACCTACGAGCAGTACTTC

J: TRBJ2-5
size: .
V: TRBV3-1/TRBV3-2
D: .
CDR3: CASSQDWSGQEPQYF
DNA: TGTGCCAGCAGCCAAGATTGGTCCGGTCAAGAGCCCCAGTACTTC

J: TRBJ2-1
size: once
V: TRBV5-1
D: TRBD2
CDR3: CASSLTSGHRGNEQFF
DNA: TGCGCCAGCAGCTTGACTAGCGGGCATAGGGGCAATGAGCAGTTCTTC

J: TRBJ2-7
size: .
V: TRBV7-9
D: TRBD1
CDR3: CASSLVGQWYEQYF
DNA: TGTGCCAGCAGCTTAGTGGGACAGTGGTACGAGCAGTACTTC

J: TRBJ2-4
size: .
V: TRBV5-4
D: .
CDR3: CASRSDLRDIQYF
DNA: TGTGCCAGTAGATCGGACCTGAGGGACATTCAGTACTTC

J: TRBJ2-7
size: .
V: TRBV5-1
D: TRBD2
CDR3: CASRVGSSGAAGEQYF
DNA: TGCGCCAGCAGGGTGGGGTCTAGCGGGGCAGCCGGGGAGCAGTACTTC

J: TRBJ1-5
size: .
V: TRBV6-5
D: .
CDR3: CASSYSAGVGNQPQHF
DNA: TGTGCCAGCAGTTACTCGGCAGGGGTCGGCAATCAGCCCCAGCATTTT

J: TRBJ1-5
size: .
V: TRBV19
D: .
CDR3: CASSTGDPGDQPQHF
DNA: TGTGCCAGTAGTACAGGGGATCCTGGCGATCAGCCCCAGCATTTT

J: TRBJ1-5
size: .
V: TRBV5-8
D: TRBD1
CDR3: CASSFGQGLYSNQPQHF
DNA: TGTGCCAGCAGCTTTGGACAGGGGCTTTATAGCAATCAGCCCCAGCATTTT

J: TRBJ2-1
size: .
V: TRBV7-6
D: TRBD1
CDR3: CASSRDRGRIRYNEQFF
DNA: TGTGCCAGCAGCCGGGACAGGGGGCGAATCCGATACAATGAGCAGTTCTTC

J: TRBJ2-1
size: .
V: TRBV11-2
D: .
CDR3: CAIQDGPYNEQFF
DNA: TGTGCCATCCAGGATGGGCCGTACAATGAGCAGTTCTTC

J: TRBJ2-7
size: .
V: TRBV14
D: TRBD2
CDR3: CASSLGGEQYF
DNA: TGTGCCAGCAGCCTCGGGGGGGAGCAGTACTTC

J: TRBJ1-1
size: .
V: TRBV5-5
D: .
CDR3: CASNHPGASEAFF
DNA: TGTGCCAGCAACCACCCAGGGGCTTCTGAAGCTTTCTTT

J: TRBJ2-2
size: .
V: TRBV5-4
D: TRBD1
CDR3: CASSSMGQGAGTGELFF
DNA: TGTGCCAGCAGCTCGATGGGCCAGGGGGCTGGTACCGGGGAGCTGTTTTTT

J: TRBJ1-2
size: once
V: TRBV19
D: .
CDR3: CASSRGITPNYGYTF
DNA: TGTGCCAGTAGTCGGGGGATTACCCCTAACTATGGCTACACCTTC

J: TRBJ1-6
size: .
V: TRBV27
D: .
CDR3: CASSPGDSGSYNSPLHF
DNA: TGTGCCAGCAGTCCAGGGGATTCGGGCTCCTATAATTCACCCCTCCACTTT

J: TRBJ2-7
size: .
V: TRBV3-1/TRBV3-2
D: .
CDR3: CASSQDVMGAYEQYF
DNA: TGTGCCAGCAGCCAAGATGTGATGGGGGCATACGAGCAGTACTTC

J: TRBJ2-3
size: .
V: TRBV10-2
D: TRBD1
CDR3: CASSHPTGGGDTQYF
DNA: TGCGCCAGCAGTCACCCAACAGGGGGAGGAGATACGCAGTATTTT